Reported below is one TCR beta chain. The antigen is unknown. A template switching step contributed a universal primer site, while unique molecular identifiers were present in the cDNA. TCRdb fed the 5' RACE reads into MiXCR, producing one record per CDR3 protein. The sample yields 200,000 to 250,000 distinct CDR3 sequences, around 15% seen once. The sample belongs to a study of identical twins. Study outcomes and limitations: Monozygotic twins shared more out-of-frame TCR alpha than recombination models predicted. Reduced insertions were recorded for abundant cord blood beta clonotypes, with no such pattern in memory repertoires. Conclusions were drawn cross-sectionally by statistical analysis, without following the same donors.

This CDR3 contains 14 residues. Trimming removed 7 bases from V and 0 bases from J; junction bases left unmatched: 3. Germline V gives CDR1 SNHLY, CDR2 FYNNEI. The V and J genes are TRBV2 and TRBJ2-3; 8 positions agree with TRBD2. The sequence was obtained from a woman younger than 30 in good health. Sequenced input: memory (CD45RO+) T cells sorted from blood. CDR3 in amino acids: CASTRTSSTDTQYF. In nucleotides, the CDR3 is TGTGCCAGCACCCGGACTAGCAGCACAGATACGCAGTATTTT.